The T cell receptor (beta chain) under discussion was sequenced for a study of blood T cell repertoires in COVID-19. Trimming shortened V by 2 bases and J by 1 base, and 15 bases separated the two germline ends. CDR1 and CDR2 (germline): LNHDA, SQIVND (reference sequence). The length of the CDR3 is 17 residues. Method: immunoSEQ multiplex PCR; TCRdb's copy keeps in-frame clones and lacks some. The repertoire holds approximately 250,000 clones, around 88% seen once, with approximately 4.1% in the top ten. The sequenced sample consisted of PBMCs or T cells enriched from blood (not recorded which). The V and J genes are TRBV19 and TRBJ2-1, with unresolved D. The sequence derives from a woman between 25 and 40 years old who had recovered from COVID-19. The CDR3 nucleotides are TGTGCCAGTAGTATAATCCTTCCCATCGGGTCCTACAATGAGCAGTTCTTC. Its protein product is CASSIILPIGSYNEQFF.